This T cell receptor beta chain was identified in a study of shared clonotypes between healthy human individuals. Repertoires were generated with immunoSEQ multiplex PCR, while TCRdb's copy carries only in-frame clones and drops some. This sample has under 650,000 clones, with 90% to 96% found just once. V was pared by 2 bases and J by 3 bases, with 1 base of the junction left unmatched. The CDR3 loop spans 14 amino acids. The V gene's germline CDR1 is SGHRS and CDR2 YFSETQ. This receptor was obtained from a woman aged 25-40 years in good health. The chain uses TRBV5-1 and TRBJ2-5; 10 bases map to TRBD1. Specimen: naive CD4+ T cells sorted from blood. The subset was: CD45RA+ positively selected. The CDR3 loop reads CASSLGTGEETQYF. The CDR3, as DNA: TGCGCCAGCAGCTTAGGGACAGGGGAAGAGACCCAGTACTTC.